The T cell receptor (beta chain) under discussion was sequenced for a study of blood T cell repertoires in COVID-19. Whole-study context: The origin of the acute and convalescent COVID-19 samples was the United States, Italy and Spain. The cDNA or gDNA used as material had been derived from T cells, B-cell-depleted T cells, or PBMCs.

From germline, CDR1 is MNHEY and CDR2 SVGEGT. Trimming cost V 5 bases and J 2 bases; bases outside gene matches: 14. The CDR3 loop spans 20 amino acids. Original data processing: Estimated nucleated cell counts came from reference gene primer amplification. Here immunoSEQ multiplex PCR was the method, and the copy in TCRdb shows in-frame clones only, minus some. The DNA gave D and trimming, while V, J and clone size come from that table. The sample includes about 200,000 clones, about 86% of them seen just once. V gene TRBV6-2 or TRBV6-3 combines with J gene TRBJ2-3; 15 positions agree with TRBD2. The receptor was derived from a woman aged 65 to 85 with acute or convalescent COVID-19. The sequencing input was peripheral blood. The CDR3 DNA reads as TGTGCCAGCAGTAATACCGGGACTAGCGGGAGGAGGGGCTACACAGATACGCAGTATTTT. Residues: CASSNTGTSGRRGYTDTQYF.